The subject of this entry is one T cell receptor beta chain. The data derive from a study of cytomegalovirus exposure and HLA in healthy donors. With 60 Vbeta and 13 Jbeta primers, the PCR was carried out. Using immunoSEQ multiplex PCR, the repertoire was profiled, and TCRdb retains in-frame clones only, with some absent. Its table lists under 40,000 clones. J lost 4 bases, V lost 2 bases, and 1 base had no gene match. The CDR3 runs 13 residues. In germline, CDR1 is LGHNA, CDR2 YSLEER. V usage is TRBV4-3 and J usage is TRBJ2-7, with 8 positions matching TRBD2. The TCR originated in a woman aged 35 to 49 in good health and CMV-seropositive. Sequenced: PBMCs. The CDR3 loop reads CASSQREGYEQYF. CDR3 sequence (DNA): TGCGCCAGCAGCCAACGGGAGGGGTACGAGCAGTACTTC.